The 21 T cell receptor beta chains given below trace back to one sample, sequenced in a study of blood T cell repertoires in COVID-19. The data were produced by immunoSEQ multiplex PCR, yet TCRdb's version contains in-frame clones alone and is incomplete. The sample comprises roughly 36,000 clones, 70% to 90% of which are singletons, and under 7.5% rests with the top ten. Source material: peripheral blood. The receptors originated from a man in his fifties or sixties with active COVID-19.

The chain recombines TRBV10-3 with TRBJ2-1; TRBD1 aligns across 10 bases. This CDR3 is 16 amino acids long. After removal of 3 bases from V and 6 bases from J, the junction contained 8 bases not matched to a gene. Per germline, CDR1 ENHRY and CDR2 SYGVKD. The CDR3 loop is CAISDPGQGRANEQFF. The DNA for the CDR3 is TGTGCCATCAGTGATCCGGGACAGGGGAGGGCCAATGAGCAGTTCTTC.

This clone was found a few times. This rearrangement joins TRBV2 to TRBJ1-5, with a weak D call TRBD1 (5 bases). The CDR3 is made up of 13 amino acids. V gave up 4 bases and J gave up 3 bases, with 7 bases separating them. Germline CDR1 is SNHLY and CDR2 is FYNNEI. The CDR3 protein is CASSVRVNQPQHF. The DNA of the CDR3 is TGTGCCAGCAGTGTCAGGGTCAATCAGCCCCAGCATTTT.

This clone has only a few counts. V usage is TRBV28 and J usage is TRBJ2-5, with 11 bases fitting TRBD2. Germline CDR1 reads MDHEN; CDR2 reads SYDVKM. This CDR3 comprises 16 residues. V shed 4 bases, J shed 2 bases, and the junction held 6 bases outside the gene matches. This CDR3 is CASSSGLADPQETQYF. In DNA form, the CDR3 reads TGTGCCAGCAGTTCGGGACTAGCGGACCCACAAGAGACCCAGTACTTC. The full variable domain, with the rest looked up from reference TRBV28 and TRBJ2-5, is DVKVTQSSRYLVKRTGEKVFLECVQDMDHENMFWYRQDPGLGLRLIYFSYDVKMKEKGDIPEGYSVSREKKERFSLILESASTNQTSMYLCASSSGLADPQETQYFGPGTRLLVL.

The V and J genes are TRBV5-1 and TRBJ2-5; 11 nucleotides agree with TRBD1. The V and J ends lost 4 bases and 4 bases, in that order; junction bases with no gene match: 3. This CDR3 has 14 residues. The germline V gene has CDR1 SGHRS and CDR2 YFSETQ. CDR3 coding DNA: TGCGCCAGCAGCCCGGGGACAGGGGGAGAGACCCAGTACTTC. This sequence encodes CASSPGTGGETQYF.

As DNA, the CDR3 is TGCGCCAGCAGTGAGCTCCGGGACAGGGCCTCGAACACCGGGGAGCTGTTTTTT. Translated, it gives CASSELRDRASNTGELFF. The chain has TRBV10-1 and TRBJ2-2, with 9 bases matching TRBD1. Unmatched junction bases numbered 7, after V lost 2 bases and J lost 0 bases. The CDR3 loop spans 18 amino acids. Germline V gene sequence: CDR1 WNHNN, CDR2 SYGVQD (reference sequence).

The rearrangement links TRBV28 to TRBJ1-1, with D unresolved. The V gene lost 2 bases and the J gene lost 3 bases, with 4 bases spanning the gap. In germline, CDR1 is MDHEN, CDR2 SYDVKM. The CDR3 covers 12 residues. The CDR3 region has the DNA TGTGCCAGCAGTTTAATATACACTGAAGCTTTCTTT. It translates to CASSLIYTEAFF.

V gene TRBV27 combines with J gene TRBJ2-3; 7 bases are shared with TRBD2. The J segment lost 5 bases and the V segment lost 7 bases, leaving 12 bases of the junction unmatched. This CDR3 has 15 amino acids. The V gene's germline CDR1 is MNHEY and CDR2 SMNVEV (reference sequence). CDR3 amino acids: CASIPVAGVIDTQYF. CDR3 coding DNA: TGTGCCAGCATCCCGGTTGCGGGAGTCATAGATACGCAGTATTTT.

The chain carries TRBV7-2 and TRBJ2-5; TRBD2 matches 9 bases. The CDR3 consists of 16 residues. Trimming at V came to 4 bases and at J to 5 bases, leaving 11 bases not matched to a gene. CDR1 and CDR2 from the germline V gene are SGHTA and FQGNSA. The DNA for the CDR3 is TGTGCCAGCAGCTCACAAGCGGGAGGTGCGCGGGAGACCCAGTACTTC. Translation: CASSSQAGGARETQYF.

The rearrangement links TRBV27 to TRBJ1-5; D is ambiguous. The CDR3 sequence is 13 residues long. CDR1 and CDR2 from the germline V gene are MNHEY and SMNVEV (reference sequence). V was trimmed by 3 bases and J by 5 bases, leaving 8 bases between them. The CDR3 protein is CASSFTQDQPQHF. CDR3 in DNA: TGTGCCAGCAGTTTCACGCAGGATCAGCCCCAGCATTTT.

J is TRBJ1-2 and V is TRBV27; 12 bases are a match to TRBD1. Germline CDR1 MNHEY, CDR2 SMNVEV (reference sequence). The CDR3 has 15 residues. V trimming: 7 bases; J trimming: 7 bases; junction bases outside the gene matches: 10. The CDR3 loop is CASTTPGTGGVGYTF. The CDR3 nucleotides read TGTGCCAGCACAACTCCCGGGACAGGGGGCGTTGGCTACACCTTC.

The chain joins TRBV18 to TRBJ2-2; D gene uncertain. CDR3 length: 14 amino acids. V was clipped by 0 bases and J by 2 bases, with 4 bases between them. The V gene's germline CDR1 is KGHSH and CDR2 LQKENI. The CDR3 is CASSPPLNTGELFF. Written as DNA, the CDR3 is TGTGCCAGCTCACCACCCCTTAACACCGGGGAGCTGTTTTTT.

The J gene is TRBJ2-3, the V gene TRBV30, with TRBD2 identical over 9 bases. Trimming cost V 1 base and J 5 bases; bases outside gene matches: 7. Per the germline V gene, CDR1 is GTSNPN and CDR2 is SVGIG (reference sequence). The CDR3 sequence is 15 residues long. This CDR3 is CAWSGIAGGQDTQYF. CDR3 coding DNA: TGTGCCTGGAGTGGAATTGCGGGAGGGCAAGATACGCAGTATTTT. Complete variable domain (other parts from reference TRBV30 and TRBJ2-3): SQTIHQWPATLVQPVGSPLSLECTVEGTSNPNLYWYRQAAGRGLQLLFYSVGIGQISSEVPQNLSASRPQDRQFILSSKKLLLSDSGFYLCAWSGIAGGQDTQYFGPGTRLTVL.

The V and J genes are TRBV5-1 and TRBJ2-6; TRBD1 agrees at 7 bases. J lost 0 bases, V lost 3 bases, and 6 bases had no gene match. The CDR3 spans 17 residues. The V gene's germline CDR1 is SGHRS and CDR2 YFSETQ. The CDR3 coding sequence is TGCGCCAGCAGCTGGATGGGACAGATCTCTGGGGCCAACGTCCTGACTTTC. Encoded protein: CASSWMGQISGANVLTF.

The chain employs TRBV5-5 and TRBJ1-2; no clear D gene. The CDR3 has 14 amino acids. Germline V CDR1 and CDR2: SGHKS, YYEKEE (reference sequence). V was pared by 5 bases and J by 4 bases, with 15 bases between. The CDR3 nucleotides read TGTGCCAGCAGTCCCAAGTCAGGTTCCTATGGCTACACCTTC. It translates to CASSPKSGSYGYTF.

This clone was recorded once. The same CDR3 also results from other DNA sequences found in this sample. The genes are TRBV27 and TRBJ2-1, with 11 nucleotides matching TRBD2. Germline assignment: CDR1 MNHEY and CDR2 SMNVEV (reference sequence). V gave up 0 bases and J gave up 6 bases; unmatched junction bases: 1. This CDR3 comprises 15 residues. The CDR3 DNA reads as TGTGCCAGCAGTTTATCAGGACTAGCGGGCAATGAGCAGTTCTTC. It specifies CASSLSGLAGNEQFF.

The gene calls are TRBV6-5 and TRBJ2-1, with D possibly TRBD2 on 5 matching bases. Trimming pared 5 bases from V and 5 bases from J, leaving 13 bases between. Germline loops: CDR1 MNHEY, CDR2 SVGAGI. CDR3 length equals 14 residues. This CDR3 is CASSPVLVNNEQFF. CDR3 sequence (DNA): TGTGCCAGCAGTCCCGTACTAGTGAACAATGAGCAGTTCTTC.

The CDR3 bases are TGCGCCAGCAGCTCGGGGGGGACTAGCTCCTACAATGAGCAGTTCTTC. Translation gives CASSSGGTSSYNEQFF. This chain uses TRBV5-1 with TRBJ2-1; 8 bases line up with TRBD2. This CDR3 has 16 amino acids. J gave up 0 bases and V 3 bases, and 5 bases lay outside the gene matches. CDR1 is SGHRS and CDR2 is YFSETQ in the germline V gene.

J is TRBJ2-7 and V is TRBV10-2; TRBD2 agrees at 8 bases. The trim removed 6 bases at V and 6 bases at J, leaving 13 bases unmatched. The CDR3 spans 15 residues. CDR1 and CDR2 (germline): WSHSY, SAAADI. CDR3 coding DNA: TGCGCCAGCAGCCATACAAGCGGGAGTTATCTCGAGCAGTACTTC. It codes for CASSHTSGSYLEQYF.

This clone was counted between two and nine times. This chain joins TRBV6-6 and TRBJ2-5; 7 positions agree with TRBD2. J lost 4 bases, V lost 7 bases, and 3 bases had no gene match. Germline V gene lookup returns CDR1 MNHNY and CDR2 SVGAGI (reference sequence). The CDR3 sequence is 12 residues long. The CDR3 sequence is CASNGGGETQYF. The CDR3, as DNA: TGTGCCAGCAATGGGGGGGGAGAGACCCAGTACTTC.

The chain recombines TRBV5-1 with TRBJ1-2, with a tentative D call TRBD1 (6 bases). V lost 0 bases and J lost 0, with 6 bases in between. This CDR3 has 14 amino acids. From germline, CDR1 is SGHRS and CDR2 YFSETQ. Written as DNA, the CDR3 is TGCGCCAGCAGCTTGGACAGGGCTAACTATGGCTACACCTTC. Translation gives CASSLDRANYGYTF.

V and J are TRBV28 and TRBJ1-4; no reliable D call. V lost 5 bases and J 0 bases, leaving 22 bases between the germline ends. The CDR3 is 19 residues long. CDR1 is MDHEN and CDR2 is SYDVKM in the germline V gene. CDR3 residues: CASSPPGTTGSATNEKLFF. CDR3 nucleotide sequence: TGTGCCAGCAGTCCACCCGGTACAACCGGGTCGGCAACTAATGAAAAACTGTTTTTT.